The 15 T cell receptor beta chains given below trace back to one sample, sequenced in a study of OX40 agonist ivuxolimab in advanced cancers. Using immunoSEQ multiplex PCR, the repertoire was profiled, and TCRdb retains in-frame clones only, with some absent. The table lists nearly 70,000 clones, 80% to 90% of them singletons. Here the sequenced sample was CD4+ or CD8+ T cells sorted from blood, taken in a trial of the OX40 agonist ivuxolimab. All receptors derive from an adult with an advanced solid tumor such as melanoma, head and neck, liver or kidney cancer.

The V and J genes are TRBV11-2 and TRBJ2-1; TRBD1 aligns across 8 bases. V gave up 5 bases and J gave up 3 bases; unmatched junction bases: 6. Germline V gene lookup returns CDR1 SGHAT and CDR2 FQNNGV. The CDR3 is made up of 15 amino acids. The CDR3 region has the DNA TGTGCCAGCAGCCTGACAGGGGAGAGCTACAATGAGCAGTTCTTC. Its translation is CASSLTGESYNEQFF.

This chain joins TRBV29-1 and TRBJ1-1, with D hard to call. This CDR3 is 10 amino acids long. Germline V CDR1 and CDR2: SQVTM, ANQGSEA. The ends were cut back, 7 bases at V and 1 base at J, with 4 bases in the middle. The CDR3 sequence is CSAENTEAFF. CDR3 DNA: TGCAGCGCTGAGAACACTGAAGCTTTCTTT.

As concerns this clone: Other DNA variants within this sample encode the same CDR3. J is TRBJ1-1 and V is TRBV6-5; D is uncertain. The germline V gene has CDR1 MNHEY and CDR2 SVGAGI. The CDR3 has 12 residues. V was pared by 5 bases and J by 8 bases, with 12 bases between. This CDR3 reads CASSLGGREAFF. The CDR3 DNA reads as TGTGCCAGCAGTCTTGGCGGCAGGGAAGCTTTCTTT.

Only one count was recorded for this clone. The V call is TRBV7-2, the J call TRBJ1-6; D may be TRBD1 (6 bases). The CDR3 contains 13 residues. With 6 bases removed from V and 18 bases from J, the gap between germline ends came to 21 bases. Germline CDR1 and CDR2: SGHTA and FQGNSA. CDR3 residues: CASSPAVGRGPHF. For the CDR3, the DNA is TGTGCCAGCAGTCCCGCGGTAGGGCGGGGGCCCCACTTT.

In nucleotides, the CDR3 is TGTGCCAGCTCGCAGGTTAACACGGTGAACACTGAAGCTTTCTTT. Its translation is CASSQVNTVNTEAFF. V and J are TRBV18 and TRBJ1-1; no firm D call. This CDR3 is built from 15 residues. CDR1 and CDR2 from the germline V gene are KGHSH and LQKENI. Trimming pared 6 bases from V and 0 bases from J, leaving 14 bases between.

The V call is TRBV11-1, the J call TRBJ2-3; possible D gene TRBD1, 6 bases. V lost 6 bases to trimming and J lost 2 bases, with 15 bases between them. The CDR3 has 15 residues. From germline, CDR1 is SGHAT and CDR2 FQDESV (reference sequence). DNA of the CDR3: TGTGCCAGCAGGGTAGGGGACAAGATCACAGATACGCAGTATTTT. Residues: CASRVGDKITDTQYF.

The CDR3 sequence: CASGNNRQAPDTGELFF. In nucleotides, the CDR3 is TGTGCCAGTGGAAATAATAGACAGGCCCCCGACACCGGGGAGCTGTTTTTT. This chain joins TRBV19 and TRBJ2-2, with D tentatively TRBD1 (6 bases). Looked up from germline, CDR1 is LNHDA and CDR2 is SQIVND (reference sequence). CDR3 length: 17 amino acids. V lost 8 bases to trimming and J lost 3 bases, with 22 bases between them.

The rearrangement uses TRBV6-5 and TRBJ2-3; no clear D gene. Trimming left V 10 bases short and J 0 bases short, with 11 bases between. Germline values: CDR1 MNHEY, CDR2 SVGAGI. The length of the CDR3 is 13 residues. The CDR3 DNA reads TGTGCCATCGTTGAGCTAAGCACAGATACGCAGTATTTT. Its translation: CAIVELSTDTQYF.

The chain combines TRBV5-5 with TRBJ1-4; D uncertain. Germline-derived CDR1 and CDR2 are SGHKS and YYEKEE (reference sequence). Trimming shortened V by 4 bases and J by 6 bases, and 13 bases separated the two germline ends. CDR3 length: 14 residues. The CDR3 DNA is TGTGCCAGCAGCCAGACACTATCCTATGAAAAACTGTTTTTT. It translates to CASSQTLSYEKLFF.

The chain has TRBV5-1 and TRBJ1-5; TRBD1 is a possible D gene (6 bases). This CDR3 region has 13 residues. Germline loops: CDR1 SGHRS, CDR2 YFSETQ. Trimming left V 0 bases short and J 5 bases short, with 6 bases between. CDR3 residues: CASSLDRDQPQHF. In nucleotides, the CDR3 is TGCGCCAGCAGCTTGGACAGGGATCAGCCCCAGCATTTT.

Only one count was recorded for this clone. V usage is TRBV6-5 and J usage is TRBJ1-4; weak D call: TRBD1 (5 bases). Per the germline V gene, CDR1 is MNHEY and CDR2 is SVGAGI. V lost 10 bases to trimming and J lost 1 base, with 10 bases between them. CDR3 length: 13 residues. The CDR3 loop reads CATRQRTNEKLFF. In DNA form, the CDR3 reads TGTGCCACCCGACAGCGAACTAATGAAAAACTGTTTTTT.

The chain links TRBV19 to TRBJ1-6; TRBD1 matches 9 bases. The J segment lost 8 bases and the V segment lost 4 bases, leaving 9 bases of the junction unmatched. This CDR3 region has 16 residues. Per germline, CDR1 LNHDA and CDR2 SQIVND (reference sequence). The CDR3 loop reads CASSRGTGTVDSPLHF. DNA for the CDR3: TGTGCCAGTAGTAGGGGGACAGGGACGGTGGATTCACCCCTCCACTTT.

The chain couples TRBV29-1 to TRBJ2-3; possibly TRBD2 for D (5 bases). This CDR3 spans 11 amino acids. Germline CDR1 reads SQVTM; CDR2 reads ANQGSEA. Trimming removed 8 bases at V and 4 bases at J, with 10 bases between. In nucleotides, the CDR3 is TGCAGCATCGAAGCGGCAGATACGCAGTATTTT. Translating gives CSIEAADTQYF.

This clone is a singleton in its sample. The rearrangement uses TRBV9 and TRBJ2-7, with 8 bases lining up with TRBD2. Germline lookup yields CDR1 SGDLS and CDR2 YYNGEE. The CDR3 totals 14 residues. Trimming removed 4 bases from V and 5 bases from J; junction bases left unmatched: 8. The CDR3 region has the DNA TGTGCCAGCAGCCCACGGGGGGGGAACGACGAGCAGTACTTC. Translating gives CASSPRGGNDEQYF. Full variable domain (rest looked up from reference TRBV9 and TRBJ2-7): DSGVTQTPKHLITATGQRVTLRCSPRSGDLSVYWYQQSLDQGLQFLIQYYNGEERAKGNILERFSAQQFPDLHSELNLSSLELGDSALYFCASSPRGGNDEQYFGPGTRLTVT.

V and J are TRBV12-5 and TRBJ2-1, with D perhaps TRBD1 (5 bases). Trimming removed 0 bases from V and 9 bases from J, with 9 bases in between. From germline, CDR1 is LGHNT and CDR2 FRNRAP. This CDR3 is built from 13 residues. CDR3 protein: CASGLVGVGEQFF. CDR3 bases: TGTGCTAGTGGTTTGGTAGGGGTGGGTGAGCAGTTCTTC.